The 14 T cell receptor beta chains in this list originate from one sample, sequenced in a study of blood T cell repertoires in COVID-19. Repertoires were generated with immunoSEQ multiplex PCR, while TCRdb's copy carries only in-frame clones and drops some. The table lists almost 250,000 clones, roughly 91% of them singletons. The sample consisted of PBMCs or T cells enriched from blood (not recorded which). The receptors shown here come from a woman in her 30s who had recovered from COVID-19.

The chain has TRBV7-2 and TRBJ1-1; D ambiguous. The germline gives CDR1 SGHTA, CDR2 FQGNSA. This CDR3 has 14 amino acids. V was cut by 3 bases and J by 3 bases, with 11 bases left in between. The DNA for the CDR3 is TGTGCCAGCAGCTTTCAAATCCGAGACACTGAAGCTTTCTTT. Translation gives CASSFQIRDTEAFF.

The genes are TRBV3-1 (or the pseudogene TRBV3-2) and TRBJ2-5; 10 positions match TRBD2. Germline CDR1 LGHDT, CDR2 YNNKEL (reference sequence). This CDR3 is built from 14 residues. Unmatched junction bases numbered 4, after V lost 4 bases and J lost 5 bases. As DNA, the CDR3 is TGTGCCAGCAGCCCAATAGCGGGAGGCGAGACCCAGTACTTC. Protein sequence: CASSPIAGGETQYF.

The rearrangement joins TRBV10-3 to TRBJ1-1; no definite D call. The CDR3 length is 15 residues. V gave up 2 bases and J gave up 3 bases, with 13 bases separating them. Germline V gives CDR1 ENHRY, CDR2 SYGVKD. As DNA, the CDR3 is TGTGCCATCAGTGAGATCCGGGAAGTAGACACTGAAGCTTTCTTT. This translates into CAISEIREVDTEAFF.

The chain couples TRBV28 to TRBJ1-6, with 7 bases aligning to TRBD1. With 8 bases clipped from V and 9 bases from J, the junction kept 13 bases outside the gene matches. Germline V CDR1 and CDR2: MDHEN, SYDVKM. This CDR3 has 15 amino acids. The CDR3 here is CASGTRQGSTSPLHF. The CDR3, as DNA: TGTGCCAGCGGAACTAGACAGGGCAGCACTTCACCCCTCCACTTT.

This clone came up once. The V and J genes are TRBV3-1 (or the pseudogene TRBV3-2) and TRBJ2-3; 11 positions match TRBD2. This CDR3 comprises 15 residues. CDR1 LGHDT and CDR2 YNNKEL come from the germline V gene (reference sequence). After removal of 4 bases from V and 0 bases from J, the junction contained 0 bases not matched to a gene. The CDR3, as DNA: TGTGCCAGCAGCCGGACTAGCGGGAGCACAGATACGCAGTATTTT. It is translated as CASSRTSGSTDTQYF.

The CDR3 DNA reads TGTGCCAGCAGTTACTTCGGGGGGCAGAAAACCGGGGAGCTGTTTTTT. As protein: CASSYFGGQKTGELFF. This rearrangement joins TRBV6-6 to TRBJ2-2, with TRBD2 as a possible D gene (7 bases). Germline CDR1 and CDR2: MNHNY and SVGAGI (reference sequence). The CDR3 consists of 16 residues. Trimming pared 1 base from V and 5 bases from J, leaving 14 bases between.

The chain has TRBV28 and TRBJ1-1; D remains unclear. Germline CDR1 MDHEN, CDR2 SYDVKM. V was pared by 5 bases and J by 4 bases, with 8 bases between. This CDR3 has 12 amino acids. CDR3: CASSRRATEAFF. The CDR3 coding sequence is TGTGCCAGCAGTAGGAGAGCCACTGAAGCTTTCTTT.

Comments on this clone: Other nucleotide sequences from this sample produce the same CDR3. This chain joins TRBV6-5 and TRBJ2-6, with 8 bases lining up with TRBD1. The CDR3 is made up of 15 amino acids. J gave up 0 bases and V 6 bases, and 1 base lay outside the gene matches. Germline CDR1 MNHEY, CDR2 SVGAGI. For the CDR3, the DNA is TGTGCCAGCAGACAGGGGGGCTCTGGGGCCAACGTCCTGACTTTC. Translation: CASRQGGSGANVLTF.

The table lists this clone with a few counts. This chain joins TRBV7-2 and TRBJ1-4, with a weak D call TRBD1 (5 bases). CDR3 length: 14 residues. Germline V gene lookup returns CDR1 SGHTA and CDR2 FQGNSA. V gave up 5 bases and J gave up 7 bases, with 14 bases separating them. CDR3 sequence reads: CASSGQGIFEKLFF. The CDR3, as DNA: TGTGCCAGCAGCGGTCAGGGCATATTTGAAAAACTGTTTTTT.

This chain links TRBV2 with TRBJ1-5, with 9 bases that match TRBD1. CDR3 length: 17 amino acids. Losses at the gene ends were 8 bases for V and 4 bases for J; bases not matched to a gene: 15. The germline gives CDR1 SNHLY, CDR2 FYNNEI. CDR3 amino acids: CASARGQGIRVNQPQHF. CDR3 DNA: TGTGCCAGCGCCCGCGGACAGGGGATTAGGGTTAATCAGCCCCAGCATTTT.

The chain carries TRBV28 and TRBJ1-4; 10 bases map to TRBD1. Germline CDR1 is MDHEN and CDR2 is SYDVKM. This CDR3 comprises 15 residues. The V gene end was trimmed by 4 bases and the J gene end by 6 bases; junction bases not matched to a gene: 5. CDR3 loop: CASSSSTGGDEKLFF. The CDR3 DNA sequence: TGTGCCAGCAGTTCATCGACAGGGGGCGATGAAAAACTGTTTTTT.

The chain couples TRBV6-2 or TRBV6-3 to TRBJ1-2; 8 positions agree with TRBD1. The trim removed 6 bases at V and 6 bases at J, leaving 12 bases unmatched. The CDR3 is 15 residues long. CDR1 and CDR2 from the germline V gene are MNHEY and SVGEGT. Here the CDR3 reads CASSTDGAGGNGYTF. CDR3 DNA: TGTGCCAGCAGCACCGATGGGGCAGGGGGCAATGGCTACACCTTC.

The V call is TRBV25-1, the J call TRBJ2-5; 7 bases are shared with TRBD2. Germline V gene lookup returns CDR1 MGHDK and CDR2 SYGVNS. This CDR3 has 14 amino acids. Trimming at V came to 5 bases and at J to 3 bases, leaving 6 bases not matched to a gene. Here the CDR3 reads CASSPYGGEETQYF. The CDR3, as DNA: TGTGCCAGCAGTCCCTATGGGGGGGAAGAGACCCAGTACTTC.

The CDR3 nucleotides read TGTGCCAGCAGCCATAGAGCAGGTCAGCCCCAGCATTTT. This codes for CASSHRAGQPQHF. The chain combines TRBV3-1 (or the pseudogene TRBV3-2) with TRBJ1-5; D gene uncertain. This CDR3 is 13 amino acids long. The germline V gene has CDR1 LGHDT and CDR2 YNNKEL (reference sequence). V gave up 3 bases and J gave up 6 bases, with 9 bases separating them.